The 2 T cell receptor beta chains presented below share a single source sample, sequenced in a study of technical replicates of blood from a few donors. Repertoires were generated with immunoSEQ multiplex PCR, while TCRdb's copy carries only in-frame clones and drops some. The sample has under 85,000 clones; 93% are singletons. The sequencing sample was made of T cells isolated from PBMCs. Receptor source: a human donor in good health.

This clone was seen a single time. The J gene is TRBJ2-7, the V gene TRBV7-2; perhaps TRBD1 as D (7 bases). This CDR3 is 15 amino acids long. Between the trimmed V and J ends, which lost 5 bases and 0 bases, there was a span of 14 bases. Germline V CDR1 and CDR2: SGHTA, FQGNSA. CDR3: CASSPRGTVSYEQYF. The CDR3 DNA is TGTGCCAGCAGCCCCCGCGGGACAGTCTCCTACGAGCAGTACTTC.

The V call is TRBV2, the J call TRBJ2-1; 10 bases fit TRBD2. V lost 6 bases, J lost 4 bases, and 3 bases stayed unmatched. CDR3 length: 14 residues. Germline values: CDR1 SNHLY, CDR2 FYNNEI. CDR3 loop: CASRTSGRYNEQFF. Written as DNA, the CDR3 is TGTGCCAGCAGGACTAGCGGGCGTTACAATGAGCAGTTCTTC.